This T cell receptor (beta chain) was sequenced during a study of regulatory T cells in long-lasting Graves disease. Study details: Persistent Graves' disease required over 5 years of antithyroid drugs and positive TSH receptor antibodies. Notes on the study in general: Persistent disease was associated with favored TRBV28 usage and with favored use of TRBJ1-2 and TRBJ2-5.

Arm-PCR with iRepertoire HTBI primers amplified the CDR3 regions for these TCR beta libraries. One entry per CDR3 protein, called by TCRdb with MiXCR from the multiplex PCR reads. This repertoire shows 400,000 to 500,000 distinct CDR3 sequences, around a fifth found once; its top ten account for roughly an eighth. Time point described: persistent/refractory GD, antithyroid drugs over 5 years with positive TRAb. Researchers made the TCR library from RNA that was extracted from PBMCs. Turning to this clonotype: Its cognate antigen is unknown.

Looked up from germline, CDR1 is DFQATT and CDR2 is SNEGSKA (reference sequence). The CDR3 consists of 12 residues. Between the trimmed V and J ends, which lost 2 bases and 6 bases, there was a span of 11 bases. Sequences were derived from peripheral blood mononuclear cells (PBMCs), sampled when the disease was refractory, from a patient treated with antithyroid drugs. This receptor was taken from a female donor with Graves disease. This chain uses TRBV20-1 with TRBJ2-7; a possible D gene is TRBD1 (6 bases). The CDR3, as DNA: TGCAGTGCTAGATACAGGGCTGGCGAGCAGTACTTC. It translates to CSARYRAGEQYF.